The T cell receptor (beta chain) described here comes from a study of T-cell reconstitution after alpha-beta-depleted transplantation in children. Preparation of the TCRbeta library was carried out with unique molecular identifiers. TCRdb redid the calling of the PCR reads with MiXCR, one entry per CDR3 protein. The repertoire consists of about 270,000 distinct CDR3 sequences, with more than 9% occurring once and the leading ten covering about 9.4%. Between the trimmed V and J ends, which lost 6 bases and 6 bases, there was a span of 17 bases. Germline lookup yields CDR1 DFQATT and CDR2 SNEGSKA (reference sequence). The CDR3 is made up of 13 amino acids.

The chain couples TRBV20-1 to TRBJ1-2, with D perhaps matching TRBD1 (6 bases). This receptor was taken from a human donor who donated a stem cell graft to a child with SCID. The specimen was PBMCs from the stem cell graft donor, collected from the stem cell graft. The CDR3 region has the DNA TGCAGTGCCGAGACCGGGACAAGAGATGGCTACACCTTC. The encoded protein is CSAETGTRDGYTF.